The present entry profiles one TCR beta chain with its context. The germline gives CDR1 SGDLS, CDR2 YYNGEE. Trimming took 1 base from V and 5 from J, leaving 6 bases between them. The CDR3 spans 13 residues. The data originate from a study of cytomegalovirus exposure and HLA in healthy donors. Assay used: immunoSEQ multiplex PCR; TCRdb lists only in-frame clones, some missing. The repertoire has 100,000 to 120,000 clones, about nine tenths of them found once; the top ten carry under 2%. The clonotype comes from a woman aged 18-29 years in good health and CMV-seronegative. This chain links TRBV9 with TRBJ2-2, with a weak D call TRBD1 (5 bases). Sequencing was done on a sample of PBMCs. CDR3 bases: TGTGCCAGCAGCGTACAGGGAACCGGGGAGCTGTTTTTT. Translating gives CASSVQGTGELFF.